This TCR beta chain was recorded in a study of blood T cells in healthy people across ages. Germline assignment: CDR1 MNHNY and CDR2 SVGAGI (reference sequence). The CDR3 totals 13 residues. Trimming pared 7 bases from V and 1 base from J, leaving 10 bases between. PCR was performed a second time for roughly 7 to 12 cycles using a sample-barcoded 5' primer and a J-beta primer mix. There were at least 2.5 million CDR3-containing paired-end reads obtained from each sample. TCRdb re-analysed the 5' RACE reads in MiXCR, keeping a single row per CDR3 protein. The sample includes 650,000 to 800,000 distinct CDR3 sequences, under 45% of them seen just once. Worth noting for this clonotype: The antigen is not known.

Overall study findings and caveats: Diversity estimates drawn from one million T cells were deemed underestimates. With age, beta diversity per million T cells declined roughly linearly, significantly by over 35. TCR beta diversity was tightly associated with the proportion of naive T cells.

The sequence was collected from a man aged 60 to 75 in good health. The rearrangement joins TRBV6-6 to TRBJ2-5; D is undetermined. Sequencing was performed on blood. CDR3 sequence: CASTVTGQETQYF. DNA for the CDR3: TGTGCCAGCACAGTGACCGGCCAAGAGACCCAGTACTTC.